The T cell receptor (beta chain) described here comes from a study of neoadjuvant anti-PD-1 for oral cavity cancer. Across the whole study: Patients without progression got a fourth dose around day 43.

Germline CDR1 and CDR2: GTSNPN and SVGIG (reference sequence). V shed 7 bases, J shed 3 bases, and the junction held 6 bases outside the gene matches. The CDR3 runs to 14 residues. Turning to this clone: Its specificity is unknown.

As to time point: after neoadjuvant nivolumab, at surgical resection. Profiling relied on immunoSEQ multiplex PCR, and the TCRdb table lists in-frame clones only, not all of them. The repertoire has about 68,000 clones, 80% to 90% of them found once; the top ten carry around 3.2%. Study-wide results and caveats: Only a few patients per response group were TCR-analyzed; validation needed.

The TCR comes from a person aged 40 to 85 with oral cavity squamous cell carcinoma. The gene calls are TRBV30 and TRBJ2-7, with 13 bases fitting TRBD2. The sequenced sample was PBMCs, obtained after nivolumab (anti-PD-1) treatment. The CDR3 sequence: CASLTSGRNYEQYF. The CDR3 DNA is TGTGCCTCCTTGACTAGCGGGAGGAACTACGAGCAGTACTTC.